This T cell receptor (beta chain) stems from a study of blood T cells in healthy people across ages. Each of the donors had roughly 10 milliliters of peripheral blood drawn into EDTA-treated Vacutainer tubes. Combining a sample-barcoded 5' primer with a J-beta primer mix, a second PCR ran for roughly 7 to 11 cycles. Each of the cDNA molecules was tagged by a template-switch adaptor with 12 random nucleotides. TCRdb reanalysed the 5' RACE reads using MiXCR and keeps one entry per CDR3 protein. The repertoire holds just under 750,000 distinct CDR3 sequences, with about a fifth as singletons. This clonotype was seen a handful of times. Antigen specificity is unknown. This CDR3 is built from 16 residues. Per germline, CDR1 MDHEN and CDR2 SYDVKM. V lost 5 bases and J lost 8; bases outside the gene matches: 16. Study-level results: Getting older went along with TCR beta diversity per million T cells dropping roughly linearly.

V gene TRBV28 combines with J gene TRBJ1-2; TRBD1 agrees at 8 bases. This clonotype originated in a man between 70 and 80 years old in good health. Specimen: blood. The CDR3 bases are TGTGCCAGCAGTACCCAATCCTCAGGGGGCTTTTACGGCTACACCTTC. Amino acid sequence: CASSTQSSGGFYGYTF.